This is a list of T cell receptor beta chains from one sample in a study of shared clonotypes between healthy human individuals. The method was immunoSEQ multiplex PCR; TCRdb's version includes in-frame clones alone and lacks a portion of them. The data contain under 600,000 clones, 98% of them seen just once; the ten biggest clones take up 0.3%. The sequenced sample consisted of naive CD8+ T cells sorted from blood. These receptors came from a man aged 25-45 years in good health. The CDR3 runs from the conserved cysteine through the conserved F or W. Each record gives: D gene, clone size, V gene, J gene, CDR3 DNA, CDR3 protein. The D gene is left open where the match is weak. A clone size is listed for some rows: how often the clone was seen (once, few, many), or a class if it is expanded.

D gene: .
clone size: .
V gene: TRBV2
J gene: TRBJ2-3
CDR3 DNA: TGTGCCAGAATTCTGGAGGGCACAGATACGCAGTATTTT
CDR3 protein: CARILEGTDTQYF

D gene: .
clone size: .
V gene: TRBV6-5
J gene: TRBJ2-7
CDR3 DNA: TGTGCCAGCAGTTCGGACGGCTACGAGCAGTACTTC
CDR3 protein: CASSSDGYEQYF

D gene: TRBD1
clone size: .
V gene: TRBV6-5
J gene: TRBJ1-2
CDR3 DNA: TGTGCCAGCAGTTACAAAATGACAGGGTACGACGGCTACACCTTC
CDR3 protein: CASSYKMTGYDGYTF

D gene: .
clone size: .
V gene: TRBV29-1
J gene: TRBJ2-2
CDR3 DNA: TGCAGCGTTGACAGCACCGGGGAGCTGTTTTTT
CDR3 protein: CSVDSTGELFF

D gene: .
clone size: .
V gene: TRBV7-9
J gene: TRBJ1-1
CDR3 DNA: TGTGCCAGCAGCACTAGCCTCCGGACAGTCTCGAACACTGAAGCTTTCTTT
CDR3 protein: CASSTSLRTVSNTEAFF

D gene: TRBD1
clone size: .
V gene: TRBV7-6
J gene: TRBJ2-1
CDR3 DNA: TGTGCCAGCAGCTTCCGACAGGGCTACAATGAGCAGTTCTTC
CDR3 protein: CASSFRQGYNEQFF

D gene: .
clone size: .
V gene: TRBV28
J gene: TRBJ2-1
CDR3 DNA: TGTGCCAGCAGTTTCAATTATGAGCAGTTCTTC
CDR3 protein: CASSFNYEQFF

D gene: TRBD1
clone size: .
V gene: TRBV14
J gene: TRBJ2-7
CDR3 DNA: TGTGCCAGCAGCCAAGGACAGGGCCCCCACGAGCAGTACTTC
CDR3 protein: CASSQGQGPHEQYF

D gene: .
clone size: .
V gene: TRBV5-6
J gene: TRBJ2-2
CDR3 DNA: TGTGCCAGCAGCTTGGCCGGGTTGGGGAACACCGGGGAGCTGTTTTTT
CDR3 protein: CASSLAGLGNTGELFF

D gene: .
clone size: .
V gene: TRBV7-9
J gene: TRBJ2-3
CDR3 DNA: TGTGCCAGCAGCCGGCCGCCAGATACGCAGTATTTT
CDR3 protein: CASSRPPDTQYF

D gene: .
clone size: .
V gene: TRBV27
J gene: TRBJ2-1
CDR3 DNA: TGTGCCAGCAGTTCTCCTGGCCAGATAACGTTCTTC
CDR3 protein: CASSSPGQITFF

D gene: TRBD2
clone size: .
V gene: TRBV5-1
J gene: TRBJ2-1
CDR3 DNA: TGCGCCAGCAGCTCCAAACTAGCGAGGCGGGCCAATGAGCAGTTCTTC
CDR3 protein: CASSSKLARRANEQFF

D gene: TRBD2
clone size: .
V gene: TRBV28
J gene: TRBJ2-1
CDR3 DNA: TGTGCCAGCAGTTTGGTTGCAGCGGGAGCTAATGAGCAGTTCTTC
CDR3 protein: CASSLVAAGANEQFF

D gene: TRBD2
clone size: .
V gene: TRBV29-1
J gene: TRBJ2-1
CDR3 DNA: TGCAGCGTTTACGCGGGAGTATATGAGCAGTTCTTC
CDR3 protein: CSVYAGVYEQFF

D gene: .
clone size: .
V gene: TRBV13
J gene: TRBJ1-4
CDR3 DNA: TGTGCCAGCAGCCCACGACAAAGGGGGAGTGAAAAACTGTTTTTT
CDR3 protein: CASSPRQRGSEKLFF

D gene: .
clone size: .
V gene: TRBV30
J gene: TRBJ2-7
CDR3 DNA: TGTGCCTGGACGAGGCCCGAAGGGCAGTACTTC
CDR3 protein: CAWTRPEGQYF

D gene: TRBD1
clone size: .
V gene: TRBV29-1
J gene: TRBJ2-2
CDR3 DNA: TGCAGCGTTATGCTCATGGACAGGGGAAGGGAGCTGTTTTTT
CDR3 protein: CSVMLMDRGRELFF

D gene: .
clone size: .
V gene: TRBV9
J gene: TRBJ2-1
CDR3 DNA: TGTGCCAGCAGCGGGACCCTCTCCTACAATGAGCAGTTCTTC
CDR3 protein: CASSGTLSYNEQFF

D gene: .
clone size: .
V gene: TRBV2
J gene: TRBJ2-7
CDR3 DNA: TGTGCCACCCAGTGGAGCTCCTACGAGCAGTACTTC
CDR3 protein: CATQWSSYEQYF

D gene: .
clone size: .
V gene: TRBV20-1
J gene: TRBJ2-1
CDR3 DNA: TGCAGTGCTGCCGGGAATGAGCAGTTCTTC
CDR3 protein: CSAAGNEQFF

D gene: .
clone size: .
V gene: TRBV7-8
J gene: TRBJ1-1
CDR3 DNA: TGTGCCAGCAGCTCGACTGGGTCAGGGAACACTGAAGCTTTCTTT
CDR3 protein: CASSSTGSGNTEAFF

D gene: .
clone size: .
V gene: TRBV9
J gene: TRBJ1-2
CDR3 DNA: TGTGCCAGCAGCGTAGGAGGAGGGAACTATGGCTACACCTTC
CDR3 protein: CASSVGGGNYGYTF

D gene: .
clone size: .
V gene: TRBV20-1
J gene: TRBJ2-2
CDR3 DNA: TGCAGTGCTCCACGAACCGGGGAGCTGTTTTTT
CDR3 protein: CSAPRTGELFF

D gene: .
clone size: .
V gene: TRBV14
J gene: TRBJ1-4
CDR3 DNA: TGTGCCAGCAGCCAAGATCCCCACAACCCAACTAATGAAAAACTGTTTTTT
CDR3 protein: CASSQDPHNPTNEKLFF

D gene: .
clone size: .
V gene: TRBV11-2
J gene: TRBJ2-3
CDR3 DNA: TGTGCCAGCAGCTTAGATTGGGGAGATACGCAGTATTTT
CDR3 protein: CASSLDWGDTQYF

D gene: TRBD1
clone size: .
V gene: TRBV7-8
J gene: TRBJ2-7
CDR3 DNA: TGTGCCAGCAACAAACAGGGGCCAAGGAGGGAGCAGTACTTC
CDR3 protein: CASNKQGPRREQYF

D gene: TRBD1
clone size: .
V gene: TRBV10-3
J gene: TRBJ1-5
CDR3 DNA: TGTGCCATCAGCATAGGGACAGGGGGCTTGGGTCAGCCCCAGCATTTT
CDR3 protein: CAISIGTGGLGQPQHF

D gene: TRBD1
clone size: .
V gene: TRBV18
J gene: TRBJ2-1
CDR3 DNA: TGTGCCAGCTCACCTGGAAGGACAGGGACCCTTACATACAATGAGCAGTTCTTC
CDR3 protein: CASSPGRTGTLTYNEQFF

D gene: TRBD2
clone size: .
V gene: TRBV7-6
J gene: TRBJ2-1
CDR3 DNA: TGTGCCAGCAGCCTGAGACTAGCGGACTACAATGAGCAGTTCTTC
CDR3 protein: CASSLRLADYNEQFF

D gene: .
clone size: .
V gene: TRBV10-1
J gene: TRBJ1-2
CDR3 DNA: TGCGCCAGCAGTGAGCGCGTGGACTATGGCTACACCTTC
CDR3 protein: CASSERVDYGYTF

D gene: TRBD1
clone size: .
V gene: TRBV7-9
J gene: TRBJ1-1
CDR3 DNA: TGTGCCAGCAGCCAAAACCTAGGACAGGTAGGAACTGAAGCTTTCTTT
CDR3 protein: CASSQNLGQVGTEAFF

D gene: TRBD1
clone size: once
V gene: TRBV7-9
J gene: TRBJ2-7
CDR3 DNA: TGTGCCAGCAGCTCGGGGGACAGGAGTTACGAGCAGTACTTC
CDR3 protein: CASSSGDRSYEQYF

D gene: TRBD2
clone size: .
V gene: TRBV7-9
J gene: TRBJ2-1
CDR3 DNA: TGTGCCAGCAGCCCGACTAGCGGAGAGTACAATGAGCAGTTCTTC
CDR3 protein: CASSPTSGEYNEQFF

D gene: .
clone size: .
V gene: TRBV5-6
J gene: TRBJ2-7
CDR3 DNA: TGTGCCAGCAGCCCGGGACACAGCTACGAGCAGTACTTC
CDR3 protein: CASSPGHSYEQYF

D gene: .
clone size: once
V gene: TRBV5-1
J gene: TRBJ2-1
CDR3 DNA: TGCGCCAGCAGCTTGGCCCCGGGACATGTCAATGAGCAGTTCTTC
CDR3 protein: CASSLAPGHVNEQFF

D gene: TRBD2
clone size: .
V gene: TRBV13
J gene: TRBJ2-7
CDR3 DNA: TGTGCCAGCAGCTTATCGCCCGGGACTAGCGGGAACGAGCAGTACTTC
CDR3 protein: CASSLSPGTSGNEQYF

D gene: TRBD1
clone size: once
V gene: TRBV28
J gene: TRBJ2-2
CDR3 DNA: TGTGCCAGCAGTTTGACAGGGGTAACCGGGGAGCTGTTTTTT
CDR3 protein: CASSLTGVTGELFF

D gene: TRBD2
clone size: .
V gene: TRBV10-1
J gene: TRBJ2-4
CDR3 DNA: TGCGCCAGCAGGGAGACTAGCGGGAGTTCTAACATTCAGTACTTC
CDR3 protein: CASRETSGSSNIQYF

D gene: .
clone size: .
V gene: TRBV7-9
J gene: TRBJ2-3
CDR3 DNA: TGTGCCAGCAGCTTAGCATTACCGAGCACAGATACGCAGTATTTT
CDR3 protein: CASSLALPSTDTQYF

D gene: .
clone size: .
V gene: TRBV19
J gene: TRBJ2-2
CDR3 DNA: TGTGCCAGTAGTATAGGTGACACGAACACCGGGGAGCTGTTTTTT
CDR3 protein: CASSIGDTNTGELFF

D gene: .
clone size: .
V gene: TRBV21-1
J gene: TRBJ2-2
CDR3 DNA: TGTGCCAGCAGCAAAGCGTCTCCGGGACAGGATCGGGAGCTGTTTTTT
CDR3 protein: CASSKASPGQDRELFF

D gene: .
clone size: .
V gene: TRBV7-9
J gene: TRBJ1-2
CDR3 DNA: TGTGCCAGCAGCTTAGGCGGGGTACGAGATGGCTACACCTTC
CDR3 protein: CASSLGGVRDGYTF

D gene: .
clone size: .
V gene: TRBV11-2
J gene: TRBJ2-7
CDR3 DNA: TGTGCCAGCAGCTTAGATCGCGGCAGGGCCTACGAGCAGTACTTC
CDR3 protein: CASSLDRGRAYEQYF

D gene: .
clone size: .
V gene: TRBV15
J gene: TRBJ1-2
CDR3 DNA: TGTGCCACCAGCCCGGCATCGCCACCGGATGGCTACACCTTC
CDR3 protein: CATSPASPPDGYTF

D gene: .
clone size: .
V gene: TRBV6-5
J gene: TRBJ1-2
CDR3 DNA: TGTGCCAGCAGTTACGGTCGGAACTATGGCTACACCTTC
CDR3 protein: CASSYGRNYGYTF

D gene: .
clone size: .
V gene: TRBV4-3
J gene: TRBJ2-7
CDR3 DNA: TGCGCCAGCAGCCAAGATACCCACTCCCTTAACGAGCAGTACTTC
CDR3 protein: CASSQDTHSLNEQYF

D gene: .
clone size: .
V gene: TRBV5-5
J gene: TRBJ2-7
CDR3 DNA: TGTGCCAGCAGCTCGGGAGCATCCTACGAGCAGTACTTC
CDR3 protein: CASSSGASYEQYF

D gene: .
clone size: .
V gene: TRBV11-2
J gene: TRBJ1-1
CDR3 DNA: TGTGCCAGCAGCCAACCGCCCGGACACGGAACGGGTGCTTTCTTT
CDR3 protein: CASSQPPGHGTGAFF

D gene: .
clone size: .
V gene: TRBV11-2
J gene: TRBJ2-5
CDR3 DNA: TGTGCCAGCAGCCCAGGCACTAGCTCGGGGGAGACCCAGTACTTC
CDR3 protein: CASSPGTSSGETQYF

D gene: .
clone size: .
V gene: TRBV19
J gene: TRBJ1-5
CDR3 DNA: TGTGCCAGTAGTTCAGACGACAGCCGCAATCAGCCCCAGCATTTT
CDR3 protein: CASSSDDSRNQPQHF

D gene: .
clone size: .
V gene: TRBV30
J gene: TRBJ2-3
CDR3 DNA: TGTGCCGGGTCTAAAAACACAGATACGCAGTATTTT
CDR3 protein: CAGSKNTDTQYF

D gene: .
clone size: .
V gene: TRBV7-9
J gene: TRBJ2-2
CDR3 DNA: TGTGCCAGCAGCCCAGCAGGGAAGCGAACGAACACCGGGGAGCTGTTTTTT
CDR3 protein: CASSPAGKRTNTGELFF

D gene: .
clone size: .
V gene: TRBV9
J gene: TRBJ2-6
CDR3 DNA: TGTGCCAGCAGCGGGAGCCGGGACAAAGACTCTGGGGCCAACGTCCTGACTTTC
CDR3 protein: CASSGSRDKDSGANVLTF